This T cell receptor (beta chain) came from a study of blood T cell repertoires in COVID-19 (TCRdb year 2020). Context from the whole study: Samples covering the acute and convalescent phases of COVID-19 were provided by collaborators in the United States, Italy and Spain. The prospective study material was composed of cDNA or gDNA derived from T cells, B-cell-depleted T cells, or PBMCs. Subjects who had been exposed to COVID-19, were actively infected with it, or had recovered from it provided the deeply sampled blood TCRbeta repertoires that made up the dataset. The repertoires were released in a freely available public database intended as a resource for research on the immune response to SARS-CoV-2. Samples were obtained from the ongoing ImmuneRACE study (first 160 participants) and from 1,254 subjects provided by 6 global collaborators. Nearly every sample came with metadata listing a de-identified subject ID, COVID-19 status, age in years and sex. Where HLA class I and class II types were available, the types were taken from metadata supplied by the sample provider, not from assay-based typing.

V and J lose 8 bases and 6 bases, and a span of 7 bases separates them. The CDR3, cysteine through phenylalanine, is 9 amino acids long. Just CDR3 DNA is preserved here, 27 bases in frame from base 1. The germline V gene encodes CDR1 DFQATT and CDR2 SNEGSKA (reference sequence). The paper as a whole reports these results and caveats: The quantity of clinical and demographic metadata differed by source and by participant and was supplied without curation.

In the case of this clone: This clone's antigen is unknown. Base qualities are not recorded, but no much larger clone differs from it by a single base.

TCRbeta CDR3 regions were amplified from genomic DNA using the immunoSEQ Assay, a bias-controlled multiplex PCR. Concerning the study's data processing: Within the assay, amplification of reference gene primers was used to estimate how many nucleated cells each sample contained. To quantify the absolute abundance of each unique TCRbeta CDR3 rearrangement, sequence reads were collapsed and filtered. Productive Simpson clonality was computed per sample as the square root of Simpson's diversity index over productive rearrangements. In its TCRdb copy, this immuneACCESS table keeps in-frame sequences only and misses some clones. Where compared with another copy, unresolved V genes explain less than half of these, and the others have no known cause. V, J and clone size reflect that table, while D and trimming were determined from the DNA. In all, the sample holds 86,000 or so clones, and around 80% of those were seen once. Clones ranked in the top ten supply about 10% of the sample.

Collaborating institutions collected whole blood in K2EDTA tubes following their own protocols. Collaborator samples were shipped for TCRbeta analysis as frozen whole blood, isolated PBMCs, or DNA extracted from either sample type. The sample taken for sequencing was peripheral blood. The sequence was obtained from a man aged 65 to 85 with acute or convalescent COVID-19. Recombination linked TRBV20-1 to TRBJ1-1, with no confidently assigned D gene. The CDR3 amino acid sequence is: CSPRAEAFF. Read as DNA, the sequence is TGCAGTCCACGCGCTGAAGCTTTCTTT.